This T cell receptor beta chain was identified during a study of T cell responses to AZD1222 COVID-19 vaccine. At the level of the study: Second-dose schedules of about 4 or about 12 weeks were combined. Study outcomes and limitations: Spike as a whole was targeted by vaccine-associated CD4 TCRs, dominant at 160-218 and 743-854. Among the donors, most were white British and more were female, and clonal diversity was possibly underestimated. Repertoire samples came only from after the peak T cell response.

Of note for this clone: The antigen is not known.

V dropped 3 bases and J dropped 2; count of bases not matched to a gene: 4. Germline CDR1 is SGHRS and CDR2 is YFSETQ. The length of the CDR3 is 15 residues. Assay: immunoSEQ multiplex PCR; the TCRdb copy retains only in-frame clones and omits some. Among 120,000 to 150,000 clones listed, roughly 90% were seen once. The material sequenced was peripheral blood, taken on day 0 of AZD1222 vaccination. The source of this sequence is an adult in good health. V gene TRBV5-1 combines with J gene TRBJ1-3; TRBD1 matches 8 bases. CDR3 amino acids: CASSSQGGAGNTIYF. In nucleotides, the CDR3 is TGCGCCAGCAGCTCACAGGGGGGAGCTGGAAACACCATATATTTT.